The sequence of this T cell receptor beta chain was determined in a study of blood T cell repertoires in COVID-19. Study context: The United States, Italy and Spain supplied acute and convalescent COVID-19 samples.

CDR3 length equals 16 residues. Germline assignment: CDR1 ENHRY and CDR2 SYGVKD. Trimming removed 5 bases from V and 0 bases from J, with 14 bases in between. Per the original data handling: Amplification of reference gene primers was used by the study to estimate nucleated cell counts. Only in-frame clones appear in the TCRdb table, and some are missing; sequencing was by immunoSEQ multiplex PCR. That table is the source of V, J and clone size, and D and trimming were worked out from the DNA. The sample records about 190,000 clones, roughly 85% being singletons. The sequence derives from a woman in her twenties or thirties with acute or convalescent COVID-19. Sequencing used peripheral blood. The chain recombines TRBV10-3 with TRBJ1-3; D is ambiguous. The CDR3 sequence: CAISFSSGLSGNTIYF. The CDR3 DNA is TGTGCCATCAGTTTCTCCAGTGGGCTCTCTGGAAACACCATATATTTT.